The 29 T cell receptor beta chains presented below share a single source sample, sequenced in a study of blood T cells in healthy people across ages. A J-beta primer mix and a sample-barcoded 5' primer were used in a second PCR of roughly 7 to 12 cycles. TCRdb independently ran MiXCR on the 5' RACE reads; one entry per CDR3 protein. The profile shows around 750,000 distinct CDR3 sequences, approximately 53% of them singletons. The source material was blood. These receptors were taken from a man at least 80 years old in good health.

This clonotype occurred a few times. This chain connects TRBV12-3 or TRBV12-4 to TRBJ2-7; 8 bases are shared with TRBD1. Trimming at V came to 0 bases and at J to 2 bases, leaving 6 bases not matched to a gene. This CDR3 has 16 residues. This CDR3 is CASSLAQGQAAYEQYF. DNA of the CDR3: TGTGCCAGCAGTTTAGCCCAGGGACAGGCAGCCTACGAGCAGTACTTC.

This chain connects TRBV29-1 to TRBJ2-5; the D call may be TRBD1 or TRBD2 (5 bases each). The germline V gene has CDR1 SQVTM and CDR2 ANQGSEA. With 5 bases removed from V and 5 bases from J, the gap between germline ends came to 12 bases. The CDR3 has 12 amino acids. CDR3 sequence (DNA): TGCAGCGTTTATGGGGGAACGGAGACCCAGTACTTC. This sequence encodes CSVYGGTETQYF.

The V call is TRBV20-1, the J call TRBJ1-6; D unresolved. CDR1 is DFQATT, CDR2 SNEGSKA, per germline (reference sequence). The CDR3 extends over 13 amino acids. V lost 3 bases and J 6 bases, leaving 9 bases between the germline ends. For the CDR3, the DNA is TGCAGTGCTAGTGTGACGGTTAATTCACCCCTCCACTTT. Its protein is CSASVTVNSPLHF.

This clonotype has only one observation. This chain links TRBV28 with TRBJ2-6; D gene ambiguous. Trimming stripped 9 bases from V and 4 bases from J, with 7 bases between. CDR3 length equals 12 residues. Germline V gene sequence: CDR1 MDHEN, CDR2 SYDVKM. CDR3 loop: CASQRGANVLTF. The CDR3 DNA sequence: TGTGCCAGTCAGAGGGGGGCCAACGTCCTGACTTTC.

This clonotype was seen only a few times. The chain has TRBV25-1 and TRBJ1-6; no firm D call. The CDR3 is made up of 15 amino acids. V was trimmed by 1 base and J by 5 bases, leaving 9 bases between them. The germline V gene encodes CDR1 MGHDK and CDR2 SYGVNS. DNA for the CDR3: TGTGCCAGCAGTGAATTACAACCGGATAATTCACCCCTCCACTTT. It specifies CASSELQPDNSPLHF.

This chain connects TRBV12-3 or TRBV12-4 to TRBJ2-1, with 10 bases fitting TRBD2. The V segment lost 6 bases and the J segment 4 bases; nucleotides outside the gene matches: 18. This CDR3 comprises 19 residues. This CDR3 is CASSSDRAASGSGYNEQFF. CDR3 DNA sequence: TGTGCCAGCAGCTCGGACAGGGCGGCTAGCGGGAGTGGGTACAATGAGCAGTTCTTC.

The rearrangement uses TRBV29-1 and TRBJ2-7, with D perhaps given as TRBD1 or TRBD2 (5 bases each). The CDR3 loop spans 19 amino acids. Germline values: CDR1 SQVTM, CDR2 ANQGSEA. The V gene lost 5 bases and the J gene lost 0 bases, with 29 bases spanning the gap. DNA for the CDR3: TGCAGCGTTACACGAACCGGGACCCAGGTTGGGGCTAGCTCCTACGAGCAGTACTTC. Its translation: CSVTRTGTQVGASSYEQYF.

The V and J genes are TRBV29-1 and TRBJ1-1; D is ambiguous. This CDR3 comprises 11 residues. The germline V and J ends were trimmed by 3 bases and 12 bases, with 14 bases remaining between them. Germline lookup yields CDR1 SQVTM and CDR2 ANQGSEA. The CDR3 DNA sequence: TGCAGCGTTGATTTGGACTTCGGGTCTTTCTTT. Amino acid sequence: CSVDLDFGSFF.

There are a few counts of this clonotype. The chain recombines TRBV11-2 with TRBJ2-3, with 8 bases fitting TRBD1. This CDR3 has 17 amino acids. With 0 bases clipped from V and 14 bases from J, the junction kept 19 bases outside the gene matches. Germline CDR1 is SGHAT and CDR2 is FQNNGV. The CDR3 nucleotides are TGTGCCAGCAGCTTAGATTTTGGCGGACAGGGAAACAGATACGCGTATTTT. It encodes CASSLDFGGQGNRYAYF.

This clonotype was detected only once. The gene calls are TRBV9 and TRBJ2-2; 11 nucleotides agree with TRBD2. J was trimmed by 4 bases and V by 0 bases; bases with no gene match: 5. From germline, CDR1 is SGDLS and CDR2 YYNGEE. The CDR3 has 17 amino acids. DNA for the CDR3: TGTGCCAGCAGCGTAGGGCTAGCGGGAGGTCCCACCGGGGAGCTGTTTTTT. Protein product: CASSVGLAGGPTGELFF.

The rearrangement joins TRBV28 to TRBJ2-2; unclear D gene. The CDR3 has 15 amino acids. V shed 5 bases and J shed 0 bases, with 10 bases lying between them. Per germline, CDR1 MDHEN and CDR2 SYDVKM. This CDR3 reads CASSPPTTNTGELFF. The CDR3, as DNA: TGTGCCAGCAGTCCGCCGACAACGAACACCGGGGAGCTGTTTTTT. The variable domain in full, with the rest retrieved from reference TRBV28 and TRBJ2-2, is DVKVTQSSRYLVKRTGEKVFLECVQDMDHENMFWYRQDPGLGLRLIYFSYDVKMKEKGDIPEGYSVSREKKERFSLILESASTNQTSMYLCASSPPTTNTGELFFGEGSRLTVL.

The V call is TRBV7-9, the J call TRBJ1-6; 7 nucleotides match TRBD1. CDR3 size: 15 residues. V shed 0 bases, J shed 10 bases, and the junction held 6 bases outside the gene matches. The V gene's germline CDR1 is SEHNR and CDR2 FQNEAQ (reference sequence). CDR3: CASSLAQGGGSPLHF. CDR3 bases: TGTGCCAGCAGCTTAGCGCAGGGGGGAGGATCACCCCTCCACTTT.

This clonotype was observed a handful of times. The CDR3 nucleotides are TGTGCCAGCAGCTTACTGACTCCGGGACTACAAACGCAGTTCTTC. Its protein product is CASSLLTPGLQTQFF. The chain combines TRBV7-3 with TRBJ2-1; 7 bases line up with TRBD2. Germline CDR1 SGHTA, CDR2 FQGTGA. The CDR3 loop spans 15 amino acids. V trimming: 2 bases; J trimming: 12 bases; junction bases outside the gene matches: 13.

This clonotype occurred once. A much more abundant neighbour one base away suggests this may be a read error. V and J are TRBV5-5 and TRBJ2-7, with a weak D call TRBD2 (6 bases). This CDR3 region has 13 residues. Germline V gene data show CDR1 as SGHKS and CDR2 as YYEKEE (reference sequence). The V gene lost 2 bases and the J gene lost 6 bases, with 12 bases spanning the gap. CDR3: CASSFGRNCEQYF. CDR3 DNA: TGTGCCAGCAGCTTCGGGAGAAACTGCGAGCAGTACTTC.

The CDR3 region is CASSPGPRNPYNEQFF. CDR3 nucleotide sequence: TGCGCCAGCAGCCCTGGACCCCGGAACCCCTACAATGAGCAGTTCTTC. This chain uses TRBV5-1 with TRBJ2-1; no clear D. Between the trimmed V and J ends, which lost 4 bases and 2 bases, there was a span of 16 bases. The length of the CDR3 is 16 residues. Germline values: CDR1 SGHRS, CDR2 YFSETQ.

The chain couples TRBV3-1 to TRBJ1-2; D not resolved. CDR1 LGHDT and CDR2 YNNKEL come from the germline V gene (reference sequence). The V gene lost 4 bases and the J gene lost 8 bases, with 14 bases spanning the gap. This CDR3 contains 13 residues. The CDR3 sequence is CASSPRSGGGYTF. The CDR3 DNA reads TGTGCCAGCAGCCCCCGTTCCGGTGGCGGCTACACCTTC.

This clonotype has only a few counts. The V call is TRBV29-1, the J call TRBJ2-7, with 12 nucleotides matching TRBD2. The CDR3 spans 16 residues. Trimming removed 6 bases from V and 5 bases from J; junction bases left unmatched: 14. Germline CDR1 SQVTM, CDR2 ANQGSEA. CDR3 nucleotide sequence: TGCAGCGTCCGGGGAGGTCTAGCGGGAGGGCCCGACGAGCAGTACTTC. Translating it yields CSVRGGLAGGPDEQYF.

The chain carries TRBV20-1 and TRBJ2-7; D is tentatively TRBD1 or TRBD2 (6 bases each). Germline CDR1 reads DFQATT; CDR2 reads SNEGSKA (reference sequence). The CDR3 has 14 residues. Deletions cut 7 bases from V and 0 bases from J, with 16 bases between. Written as DNA, the CDR3 is TGCAGTGTTCGTAGCGGAGGGGGCTCCTACGAGCAGTACTTC. Encoded protein: CSVRSGGGSYEQYF.

This sequence joins TRBV6-5 and TRBJ2-1, with 8 nucleotides matching TRBD2. After removal of 2 bases from V and 6 bases from J, the junction contained 3 bases not matched to a gene. This CDR3 is built from 14 residues. CDR1 is MNHEY, CDR2 SVGAGI, per germline. CDR3 amino acids: CASSYAGGRNEQFF. Written as DNA, the CDR3 is TGTGCCAGCAGTTACGCGGGAGGACGCAATGAGCAGTTCTTC.

The V and J genes are TRBV29-1 and TRBJ2-7; possible D gene TRBD2, 5 bases. The CDR3 runs 13 residues. The V end was cut by 4 bases, the J end by 2 bases, with 12 bases between. CDR1 and CDR2 (germline): SQVTM, ANQGSEA. The CDR3 region is CSVGRWETYEQYF. In nucleotides, the CDR3 is TGCAGCGTTGGGCGTTGGGAGACCTACGAGCAGTACTTC.

This clonotype was detected only a few times. The chain uses TRBV27 and TRBJ2-5, with 8 bases matching TRBD2. The junction had 10 bases not matched to a gene; V was cut back by 5 bases and J by 5 bases. CDR3 length equals 15 residues. Germline V CDR1 and CDR2: MNHEY, SMNVEV (reference sequence). The CDR3 DNA follows: TGTGCCAGCAGTCCCTCAGCGGGAGCGGCGGAGACCCAGTACTTC. Encoded protein: CASSPSAGAAETQYF.

The rearrangement joins TRBV7-3 to TRBJ2-3; 8 bases are shared with TRBD2. The V gene's germline CDR1 is SGHTA and CDR2 FQGTGA. Germline trimming cut 5 bases from V and 1 base from J; bases unmatched to any gene: 5. The CDR3 spans 15 residues. The CDR3 nucleotides are TGTGCCAGCAGCCCGACTAGCGAGCGCACAGATACGCAGTATTTT. Residues: CASSPTSERTDTQYF.

The chain is built from TRBV20-1 and TRBJ2-1, with D unresolved. The CDR3 is 14 residues long. V was trimmed by 1 base and J by 3 bases, leaving 10 bases between them. Germline values: CDR1 DFQATT, CDR2 SNEGSKA (reference sequence). In nucleotides, the CDR3 is TGCAGTGCTAGAGTTCGCGGAGTCTACAATGAGCAGTTCTTC. It yields the protein CSARVRGVYNEQFF.

The CDR3 DNA sequence: TGTGCCAGCAGCTTAGCCGGGACAGGGACCGGTGGCTACACCTTC. Protein sequence: CASSLAGTGTGGYTF. This chain links TRBV7-8 with TRBJ1-2; TRBD1 aligns across 9 bases. With 0 bases clipped from V and 7 bases from J, the junction kept 6 bases outside the gene matches. The CDR3 consists of 15 residues. Per the germline V gene, CDR1 is SGHVS and CDR2 is FQNEAQ.

V gene TRBV5-1 combines with J gene TRBJ2-3, with D possibly matching TRBD1 (6 bases). The CDR3 covers 17 residues. Germline CDR1 SGHRS, CDR2 YFSETQ. The germline V and J ends were trimmed by 4 bases and 1 base, with 19 bases remaining between them. The DNA of the CDR3 is TGCGCCAGCAGCGTGGGTTCAGGGGATGAGGGCACAGATACGCAGTATTTT. Amino acid sequence: CASSVGSGDEGTDTQYF.

V and J are TRBV7-6 and TRBJ2-1; D unclear. This CDR3 is 16 amino acids long. CDR1 and CDR2 from the germline V gene are SGHVS and FNYEAQ. Trimming removed 2 bases at V and 2 bases at J, with 13 bases between. As DNA, the CDR3 is TGTGCCAGCAGCTTAAGCCTGGCTCGGCCCTACAATGAGCAGTTCTTC. Translated: CASSLSLARPYNEQFF.

A few counts support this clonotype. This sequence joins TRBV20-1 and TRBJ1-4; D possibly corresponds to TRBD1 (5 bases). The CDR3 has 15 amino acids. Germline-derived CDR1 and CDR2 are DFQATT and SNEGSKA (reference sequence). Trimming removed 1 base from V and 0 bases from J, with 9 bases in between. CDR3 coding DNA: TGCAGTGCTAGAGTGGGGGTTACAACTAATGAAAAACTGTTTTTT. It encodes CSARVGVTTNEKLFF.

The V call is TRBV5-6, the J call TRBJ1-2, with a weak D call TRBD1 (5 bases). Germline V gene lookup returns CDR1 SGHDT and CDR2 YYEEEE. Trimming shortened V by 4 bases and J by 4 bases, and 14 bases separated the two germline ends. The length of the CDR3 is 14 residues. CDR3 nucleotides: TGTGCCAGCAGCCTCGGCAGGGTATTCTATGGCTACACCTTC. Translation gives CASSLGRVFYGYTF.

Turning to this clonotype: This clone may be a read error of a much larger clone one base away. The gene calls are TRBV7-2 and TRBJ2-3; 10 bases align to TRBD2. The V and J ends lost 7 bases and 8 bases, in that order; junction bases with no gene match: 12. Germline values: CDR1 SGHTA, CDR2 FQGNSA. CDR3 length: 15 amino acids. CDR3 region: CASNQSGRAVSTQYF. DNA of the CDR3: TGTGCCAGCAACCAAAGCGGGAGGGCCGTCAGTACGCAGTATTTT.